The sequence of this T cell receptor (beta chain) was determined in a study of preoperative IRX-2 immunotherapy in early breast cancer. As to treatment: preoperative locoregional IRX-2 cytokine immunotherapy. Preoperative locoregional IRX-2 cytokine immunotherapy was tested in the phase Ib source study. Produced via immunoSEQ multiplex PCR; TCRdb's table is partial and in-frame only. This sample yields tens of thousands of clones, of which roughly 86% are seen a single time; approximately 1.5% belongs to the top ten. The sequence came from a human donor with breast cancer. The sample here was tumor tissue, taken after IRX-2 immunotherapy.

The CDR3 loop is CASRMGGVNTEAFF. In DNA form, the CDR3 reads TGTGCCAGCAGGATGGGGGGAGTGAACACTGAAGCTTTCTTT. V and J are TRBV6-8 and TRBJ1-1; perhaps TRBD1 as D (5 bases). CDR3 length: 14 amino acids. CDR1 and CDR2 from the germline V gene are MNHGY and SAAAGT. V was pared by 6 bases and J by 0 bases, with 11 bases between.